This TCR beta chain comes out of a study of OX40 agonist ivuxolimab in advanced cancers. For the study at large: Treatment of patients was with ivuxolimab, an agonistic anti-OX40 (CD134) antibody.

The repertoire was sequenced with immunoSEQ multiplex PCR; TCRdb's copy has only in-frame clones and lacks some. The data hold 20,000 to 25,000 clones, with around 90% observed a single time. V shed 6 bases, J shed 7 bases, and the junction held 9 bases outside the gene matches. This CDR3 is built from 13 residues. Germline-derived CDR1 and CDR2 are MNHEY and SVGAGI. Any history of autoimmune disease or systemic immunosuppression disqualified patients. Findings and limits, study-wide: Normalized T-cell clonal expansion was also low in a subset of nonresponders. Clonal expansion was among the lowest in partial responders at 0.1-3.0 mg/kg, especially CD8+.

This clone is a singleton in its sample. Its matching antigen is unknown. The receptor was derived from an adult with an advanced solid tumor such as melanoma, head and neck, liver or kidney cancer. This specimen was CD4+ or CD8+ T cells sorted from blood, taken in a trial of the OX40 agonist ivuxolimab. The rearrangement uses TRBV6-5 and TRBJ2-7; TRBD1 matches 7 bases. CDR3 loop: CASRSDRRWEQYF. The CDR3 nucleotides read TGTGCCAGCAGATCGGACAGGCGGTGGGAGCAGTACTTC.